This T cell receptor beta chain was sequenced during a study of post-analysis software for immune sequencing data. Overall study results and limits: A handful of TRBV segments appeared more often in patients than in controls, and TRBV5-6, TRBV5-1 and TRBV20-1 were among these.

Unique-molecular-identifier-tagged TCR beta cDNA libraries were used. The authors obtained approximately 460,000 cDNA molecules from roughly 1 to 10 million T cells. MiXCR, applied by TCRdb to the PCR reads, yields one record per CDR3 protein. The sample shows 150,000 to 200,000 distinct CDR3 sequences, 30% of them seen only once. The table lists this clonotype with a few counts. Its matching antigen is unknown. The CDR3 has 12 residues. Germline V gene lookup returns CDR1 SQVTM and CDR2 ANQGSEA. With 6 bases clipped from V and 4 bases from J, the junction kept 3 bases outside the gene matches. The receptor's source is a girl aged 5-17 years with multiple sclerosis. This chain joins TRBV29-1 and TRBJ1-5; 7 bases map to TRBD1. The sample was blood. CDR3 nucleotides: TGCAGCGTCCAACAGGGGAATCAGCCCCAGCATTTT. This encodes CSVQQGNQPQHF.